This T cell receptor beta chain was profiled in a study of blood T cell repertoires in COVID-19. Whole-study context: COVID-19 samples collected from the United States, Italy and Spain covered acute and convalescent phases. The cDNA or gDNA used as material had been derived from T cells, B-cell-depleted T cells, or PBMCs.

In the original processing: Estimates of nucleated cell counts were drawn from the amplification of reference gene primers. Only in-frame clones appear in the TCRdb table, and some are missing; sequencing was by immunoSEQ multiplex PCR. The DNA gave D and trimming, while V, J and clone size come from that table. The sample has 100,000 to 150,000 clones, about 70% seen once; the top ten hold roughly 2.2%. V was clipped by 3 bases and J by 0 bases, with 9 bases between them. The germline V gene has CDR1 SEHNR and CDR2 FQNEAQ (reference sequence). The CDR3 runs to 14 residues. The receptor's source is a woman between 65 and 79 years old with acute or convalescent COVID-19. Material: peripheral blood. The rearrangement joins TRBV7-9 to TRBJ2-7, with D perhaps matching TRBD2 (6 bases). CDR3 DNA sequence: TGTGCCAGCAGCTTTTCGGGACTCTCCTACGAGCAGTACTTC. This translates into CASSFSGLSYEQYF.